This record looks at one TCR beta chain sequence and its context. This entry is derived from a study of cytomegalovirus exposure and HLA in healthy donors. The PCR ran on 60 Vbeta and 13 Jbeta primers. Here immunoSEQ multiplex PCR was the method, and the copy in TCRdb shows in-frame clones only, minus some. The data contain 150,000 to 190,000 clones, more than 75% of them seen just once; the ten biggest clones take up around 2%. The receptor's source is a woman under 30 in good health and CMV-seronegative. Sequencing used PBMCs.

CDR3 bases: TGCGCCAGCAGCCAGTTGGGGGGGGACAGGGATAATGAGCAGTTCTTC. It encodes CASSQLGGDRDNEQFF. The chain has TRBV4-1 and TRBJ2-1, with 9 bases lining up with TRBD1. Germline trimming cut 3 bases from V and 7 bases from J; bases unmatched to any gene: 10. The CDR3 is made up of 16 amino acids. CDR1 MGHRA and CDR2 YSYEKL come from the germline V gene.